The rows below give T cell receptor beta chains drawn from one sample of a study of T-cell memory formation after mild COVID-19. One entry per CDR3 protein results from TCRdb running MiXCR on the 5' RACE reads. The table records approximately 300,000 distinct CDR3 sequences, more than 15% of them present only once. Material: PBMCs or a T cell subset sorted from them (not recorded which). These receptors came from a man between 18 and 35 years old who had mild COVID-19 (a few samples of this study predate the infection). Cell type and time point are not known. Both conserved end residues are part of each CDR3. A D gene is named only where the DNA matches it firmly. Size tells how often a clone was seen (once, few, many) or the class of an expanded clone, and some rows leave it out.

clone_size,j_call,d_call,v_call,cdr3_nt,cdr3_aa
NA,TRBJ2-5,NA,TRBV5-1,TGCGCCAGCAGCATGGGACCGGGGGAGACCCAGTACTTC,CASSMGPGETQYF
few,TRBJ2-7,NA,TRBV18,TGTGCCAGCTCACCACGGGCAGAACGTTGGCTCGAGCAGTACTTC,CASSPRAERWLEQYF
NA,TRBJ2-2,NA,TRBV5-4,TGTGCCAGCAGCTTGGTGGGGGCAGTGAACACCGGGGAGCTGTTTTTT,CASSLVGAVNTGELFF
few,TRBJ1-5,NA,TRBV6-2/TRBV6-3,TGTGCCAGCAGTTATGATGGGTATCAGCCCCAGCATTTT,CASSYDGYQPQHF
NA,TRBJ2-6,TRBD2,TRBV18,TGTGCCAGCTCACGACTAGCGACTGGGGCCAACGTCCTGACTTTC,CASSRLATGANVLTF
few,TRBJ2-1,TRBD1,TRBV7-2,TGTGCCAGCAGCGTCGGACAGGGGCGAGGTGAGCAGTTCTTC,CASSVGQGRGEQFF
few,TRBJ2-1,NA,TRBV10-1,TGCGCCAGCAGTGGTGGACTAAACTCCTACAATGAGCAGTTCTTC,CASSGGLNSYNEQFF
NA,TRBJ2-3,TRBD2,TRBV20-1,TGCAGTGCCCCAGGACTAGCGGGGGTGTCTAGCACAGATACGCAGTATTTT,CSAPGLAGVSSTDTQYF
NA,TRBJ2-5,NA,TRBV7-2,TGTGCCAGCAGCTTAGGACTACAAAGGACCCAGTACTTC,CASSLGLQRTQYF
NA,TRBJ2-7,NA,TRBV19,TGTGCCAGTAGTATGGGAGGCGCCGAGCGCGAGCAGTACTTC,CASSMGGAEREQYF
few,TRBJ2-7,NA,TRBV7-2,TGTGCCAGCAGCTACCGGTCCCCCGGGCCCTACGAGCAGTACTTC,CASSYRSPGPYEQYF